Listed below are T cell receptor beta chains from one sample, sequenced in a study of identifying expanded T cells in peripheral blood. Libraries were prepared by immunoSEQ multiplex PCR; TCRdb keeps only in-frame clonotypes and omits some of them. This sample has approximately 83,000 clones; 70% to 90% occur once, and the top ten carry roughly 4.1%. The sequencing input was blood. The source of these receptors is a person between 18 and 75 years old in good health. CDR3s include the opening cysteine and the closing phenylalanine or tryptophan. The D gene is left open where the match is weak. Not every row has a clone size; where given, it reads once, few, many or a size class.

CDR3 DNA: TGTGCCAGCAGCGTTTCAGTGGGAGGCGGCTACACCTTC; CDR3 protein: CASSVSVGGGYTF; J gene: TRBJ1-2; clone size: once; D gene: .; V gene: TRBV9
CDR3 DNA: TGTGCCAGCAGCCTCCCAGGGACGGATGGCTACACCTTC; CDR3 protein: CASSLPGTDGYTF; J gene: TRBJ1-2; clone size: few; D gene: .; V gene: TRBV7-9
CDR3 DNA: TGCGCCAGCAGCCAATACGACGGGAGCTCCTACGAGCAGTACTTC; CDR3 protein: CASSQYDGSSYEQYF; J gene: TRBJ2-7; clone size: .; D gene: .; V gene: TRBV4-3
CDR3 DNA: TGTGCCAGCTCGAAAGGAGGTGGCCAAGAGACCCAGTACTTC; CDR3 protein: CASSKGGGQETQYF; J gene: TRBJ2-5; clone size: .; D gene: .; V gene: TRBV5-4
CDR3 DNA: TGTGCCAGCAAGAGGGATATTCTAGCCAAAAACATTCAGTACTTC; CDR3 protein: CASKRDILAKNIQYF; J gene: TRBJ2-4; clone size: .; D gene: .; V gene: TRBV2
CDR3 DNA: TGTGCCAGCAGTATCAACTACGAGCAGTACTTC; CDR3 protein: CASSINYEQYF; J gene: TRBJ2-7; clone size: .; D gene: .; V gene: TRBV28
CDR3 DNA: TGTGCCTGGACTCAAGACGGGGGAACCGGGGAGCTGTTTTTT; CDR3 protein: CAWTQDGGTGELFF; J gene: TRBJ2-2; clone size: .; D gene: .; V gene: TRBV30
CDR3 DNA: TGTGCCAGCTCACCAGTGGACAGGGGCGGCGAGGCTTTCTTT; CDR3 protein: CASSPVDRGGEAFF; J gene: TRBJ1-1; clone size: .; D gene: TRBD1; V gene: TRBV18
CDR3 DNA: TGTGCCAGCACCACTAGCGGGGGGATTGGAGATACGCAGTATTTT; CDR3 protein: CASTTSGGIGDTQYF; J gene: TRBJ2-3; clone size: few; D gene: TRBD2; V gene: TRBV2
CDR3 DNA: TGCGCCAGCAGCTTGGAGTGGCAGACCGGGGAGCTGTTTTTT; CDR3 protein: CASSLEWQTGELFF; J gene: TRBJ2-2; clone size: .; D gene: .; V gene: TRBV5-1
CDR3 DNA: TGCGCCAGCAGAGTCGGGACAGAAAGTAACTATGGCTACACCTTC; CDR3 protein: CASRVGTESNYGYTF; J gene: TRBJ1-2; clone size: few; D gene: TRBD1; V gene: TRBV10-1
CDR3 DNA: TGCGCCAGCAGGTTTGACAGGGGGCGTATCTCCTACGAGCAGTACTTC; CDR3 protein: CASRFDRGRISYEQYF; J gene: TRBJ2-7; clone size: .; D gene: TRBD1; V gene: TRBV5-1
CDR3 DNA: TGTGCCAGCAGCTTGGGCGGGAATTCACCCCTCCACTTT; CDR3 protein: CASSLGGNSPLHF; J gene: TRBJ1-6; clone size: .; D gene: .; V gene: TRBV7-2